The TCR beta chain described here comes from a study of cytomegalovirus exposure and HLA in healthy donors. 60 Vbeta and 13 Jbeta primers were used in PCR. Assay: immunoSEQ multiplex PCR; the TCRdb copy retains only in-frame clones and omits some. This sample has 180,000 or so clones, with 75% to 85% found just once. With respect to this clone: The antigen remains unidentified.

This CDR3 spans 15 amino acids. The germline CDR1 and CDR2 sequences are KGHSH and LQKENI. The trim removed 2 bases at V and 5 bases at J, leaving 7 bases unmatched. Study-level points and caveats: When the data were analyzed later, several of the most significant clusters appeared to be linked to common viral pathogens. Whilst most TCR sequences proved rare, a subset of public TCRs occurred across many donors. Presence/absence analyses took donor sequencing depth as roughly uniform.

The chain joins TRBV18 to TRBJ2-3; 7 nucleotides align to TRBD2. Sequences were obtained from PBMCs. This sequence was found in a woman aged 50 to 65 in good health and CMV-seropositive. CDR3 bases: TGTGCCAGCTCACCAAGGCACTCGGGGGGAGATACGCAGTATTTT. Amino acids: CASSPRHSGGDTQYF.